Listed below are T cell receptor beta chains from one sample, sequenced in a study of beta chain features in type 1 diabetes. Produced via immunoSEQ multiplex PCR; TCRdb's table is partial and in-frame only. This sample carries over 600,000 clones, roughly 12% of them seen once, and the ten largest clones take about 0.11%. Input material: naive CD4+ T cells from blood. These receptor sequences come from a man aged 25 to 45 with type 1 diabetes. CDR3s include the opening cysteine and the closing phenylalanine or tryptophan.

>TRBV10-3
CAITPARQGLYDYGYTF
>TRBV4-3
CASSQDRQNTEAFF
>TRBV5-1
CASSLGQLPSYEQYF
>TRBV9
CASSKGEYNSPLHF
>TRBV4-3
CASSPAEVNYGYTF
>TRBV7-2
CASSSYTGELFF
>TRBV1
CTSSLGNEQFF
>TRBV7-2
CASSLTQTQNQPQHF
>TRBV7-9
CASDGQPNTEAFF
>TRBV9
CASSRPGQHGYTF
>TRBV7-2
CASSLFRRRSSYEQYF
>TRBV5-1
CASSRGENTEAFF
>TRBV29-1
CSGRRGGVTGELFF
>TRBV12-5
CASGPDGNEKLFF
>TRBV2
CASSDLVTTEQFF